The 14 T cell receptor beta chains listed next were all sequenced from one sample in a study of STAT5B mutations in CD4+ large granular lymphocyte leukemia. The method was immunoSEQ multiplex PCR; TCRdb's version includes in-frame clones alone and lacks a portion of them. The profile shows 45,000 to 55,000 clones, 60% to 75% of them singletons. Sequencing was performed on CD4+ T cells from blood buffy coats. These TCRs come from a human donor in good health.

The chain employs TRBV4-2 and TRBJ2-5, with 7 bases aligning to TRBD2. The V segment lost 0 bases and the J segment 7 bases; nucleotides outside the gene matches: 17. The CDR3 spans 18 residues. Germline assignment: CDR1 LGHNA and CDR2 YNFKEQ. CDR3 amino acids: CASSQEYSGGTTPGTQYF. The CDR3 nucleotides read TGTGCCAGCAGCCAAGAATATTCTGGGGGGACTACACCCGGGACCCAGTACTTC.

This clone was detected only once. The chain couples TRBV7-8 to TRBJ2-5; D gene ambiguous. Trimming shortened V by 5 bases and J by 5 bases, and 6 bases separated the two germline ends. The CDR3 has 11 amino acids. Looked up from germline, CDR1 is SGHVS and CDR2 is FQNEAQ. CDR3 sequence: CASSDYETQYF. As DNA, the CDR3 is TGTGCCAGCAGCGATTATGAGACCCAGTACTTC. The full variable domain, rest sourced from reference TRBV7-8 and TRBJ2-5, is GAGVSQSPRYKVAKRGQDVALRCDPISGHVSLFWYQQALGQGPEFLTYFQNEAQLDKSGLPSDRFFAERPEGSVSTLKIQRTQQEDSAVYLCASSDYETQYFGPGTRLLVL.

The V call is TRBV6-1, the J call TRBJ1-1; 7 positions match TRBD1. The CDR3 consists of 14 residues. V lost 5 bases to trimming and J lost 6 bases; unmatched junction nucleotides: 9. Germline loops: CDR1 MNHNS, CDR2 SASEGT. CDR3 nucleotide sequence: TGTGCCAGCAGTACCCGACAGGGTTTCGCTGAAGCTTTCTTT. It translates to CASSTRQGFAEAFF.

The chain uses TRBV10-3 and TRBJ2-7; 13 bases are a match to TRBD2. This CDR3 comprises 18 residues. V trimming: 2 bases; J trimming: 2 bases; junction bases outside the gene matches: 9. Germline V gene lookup returns CDR1 ENHRY and CDR2 SYGVKD. DNA for the CDR3: TGTGCCATCAGTGAGGGACCACGTACTAGCGGGGGGGCCTACGAGCAGTACTTC. Protein sequence: CAISEGPRTSGGAYEQYF.

This clone was seen just once. Germline and junction disagree at one end, which may indicate a read error. V usage is TRBV6-1 and J usage is TRBJ1-5, with D possibly being TRBD1 (6 bases). Germline V CDR1 and CDR2: MNHNS, SASEGT. The CDR3 has 14 amino acids. CDR3 nucleotides: TGTGCCAGCAGAGAAGGACAGTTCAATCAGCCCCAGCATTTT. Amino acid sequence: CASREGQFNQPQHF.

The genes are TRBV6-5 and TRBJ2-3, with TRBD1 identical over 10 bases. The length of the CDR3 is 13 residues. CDR1 is MNHEY and CDR2 is SVGAGI in the germline V gene. The V gene end was trimmed by 10 bases and the J gene end by 4 bases; junction bases not matched to a gene: 5. The CDR3 is CATLDRGADTQYF. The CDR3 bases are TGTGCCACCTTGGACAGGGGGGCAGATACGCAGTATTTT.

The rearrangement uses TRBV10-3 and TRBJ2-7, with 11 bases lining up with TRBD2. Trimming at V came to 0 bases and at J to 1 base, leaving 5 bases not matched to a gene. Germline V gives CDR1 ENHRY, CDR2 SYGVKD. The CDR3 has 17 amino acids. The chain's CDR3 is CAISESSLAGGSYEQYV. As DNA, the CDR3 is TGTGCCATCAGTGAGTCGAGTCTAGCGGGGGGATCCTACGAGCAGTACGTC.

The chain joins TRBV25-1 to TRBJ1-2, with 8 bases matching TRBD1. Germline lookup yields CDR1 MGHDK and CDR2 SYGVNS. The J segment lost 3 bases and the V segment lost 4 bases, leaving 7 bases of the junction unmatched. There are 15 residues in the CDR3. CDR3 DNA sequence: TGTGCCAGCAGTGGCCGGACAGGGCGCGACTATGGCTACACCTTC. Residues: CASSGRTGRDYGYTF.

The chain has TRBV12-2 and TRBJ2-7; the D segment call TRBD1 is taken from the table without a DNA check. TRBV12-2 is classified as a pseudogene. The CDR3 extends over 15 amino acids. CDR3 loop: CASMTITGVAYEQYV. The CDR3 coding sequence is TGTGCAAGTATGACGATAACAGGGGTGGCCTACGAGCAGTACGTC.

V gene TRBV19 combines with J gene TRBJ1-3; no reliable D call. This CDR3 contains 13 residues. V was trimmed by 7 bases and J by 0 bases, leaving 7 bases between them. Germline V gives CDR1 LNHDA, CDR2 SQIVND (reference sequence). CDR3 sequence reads: CASISYSGNTIYF. The DNA for the CDR3 is TGTGCCAGTATCTCGTACTCTGGAAACACCATATATTTT.

The chain carries TRBV9 and TRBJ1-4; the D is unclear. Germline values: CDR1 SGDLS, CDR2 YYNGEE. The CDR3 extends over 14 amino acids. Trimming took off 2 bases at V and 5 bases at J, with 10 bases between the two ends. The CDR3 loop reads CASSVGSPNEKLFF. DNA of the CDR3: TGTGCCAGCAGCGTCGGGAGCCCCAATGAAAAACTGTTTTTT.

The rearrangement joins TRBV7-8 to TRBJ2-7, with 8 positions matching TRBD1. The CDR3 loop spans 15 amino acids. Losses at the gene ends were 5 bases for V and 0 bases for J; bases not matched to a gene: 6. Germline CDR1 is SGHVS and CDR2 is FQNEAQ. This CDR3 reads CASSAWTGSSYEQYF. In nucleotides, the CDR3 is TGTGCCAGCAGCGCCTGGACAGGGAGCTCCTACGAGCAGTACTTC. The whole variable domain, remainder taken from reference TRBV7-8 and TRBJ2-7, is GAGVSQSPRYKVAKRGQDVALRCDPISGHVSLFWYQQALGQGPEFLTYFQNEAQLDKSGLPSDRFFAERPEGSVSTLKIQRTQQEDSAVYLCASSAWTGSSYEQYFGPGTRLTVT.

This clone was detected only a few times. This rearrangement joins TRBV6-6 to TRBJ1-5; D is uncertain. V shed 2 bases and J shed 1 base, with 3 bases lying between them. Per the germline V gene, CDR1 is MNHNY and CDR2 is SVGAGI (reference sequence). This CDR3 is built from 13 residues. The CDR3 DNA sequence: TGTGCCAGCAGTTACACAAGCAATCAGCCCCAGCATTTT. Residues: CASSYTSNQPQHF.

The chain has TRBV25-1 and TRBJ1-2; TRBD1 is a possible D gene (6 bases). Trimming removed 1 base at V and 8 bases at J, with 20 bases between. The CDR3 extends over 16 amino acids. Per the germline V gene, CDR1 is MGHDK and CDR2 is SYGVNS. The CDR3 spells CASSEFRTDLPGGYTF. CDR3 nucleotide sequence: TGTGCCAGCAGTGAATTTCGGACAGACCTTCCGGGGGGCTACACCTTC.